The 19 T cell receptor beta chains given below trace back to one sample, sequenced in a study of shared clonotypes between healthy human individuals. Sequencing was performed with immunoSEQ multiplex PCR; in TCRdb, only in-frame clones are kept and a portion is missing. The table records approximately 710,000 clones, 80% to 95% of them present only once. The sequenced sample was memory CD8+ T cells from PBMCs. Specified subset: CD45RO+ cells pooled with CCR7-negative TemRA cells. Receptors originate from a man aged 18 to 29 in good health. Some clones in this sample may be carry-over from other donors' samples.

The chain employs TRBV7-9 and TRBJ2-3; 8 bases are a match to TRBD2. The CDR3 has 15 residues. Germline CDR1 and CDR2: SEHNR and FQNEAQ (reference sequence). V was clipped by 7 bases and J by 6 bases; unmatched bases: 12. The chain's CDR3 is CASTFLAGGRDTQYF. CDR3 bases: TGTGCCAGCACCTTCCTAGCGGGCGGCAGGGATACGCAGTATTTT.

Notes on this clone: One end of the junction does not line up with germline, which may come from a read error. This sequence joins TRBV4-3 and TRBJ2-7, with 14 bases identical to TRBD2. The germline gives CDR1 LGHNA, CDR2 YSLEER. The CDR3 covers 15 residues. The CDR3 bases are TGCGCCAGCAGCCAAGAGGGGGGGACTAGCGGGAGTATCGACTTC. This encodes CASSQEGGTSGSIDF.

The rearrangement links TRBV14 to TRBJ1-2; D is unclear. Looked up from germline, CDR1 is SGHDN and CDR2 is FVKESK. The ends were cut back, 1 base at V and 8 bases at J, with 17 bases in the middle. The CDR3 extends over 15 amino acids. For the CDR3, the DNA is TGTGCCAGCAGCCAAGGTCTGGCTTCCCCATTGGGCTACACCTTC. Encoded protein: CASSQGLASPLGYTF.

V and J are TRBV27 and TRBJ1-2, with 7 bases lining up with TRBD1. CDR3 length: 20 residues. Per germline, CDR1 MNHEY and CDR2 SMNVEV (reference sequence). The trim removed 7 bases at V and 0 bases at J, leaving 23 bases unmatched. The CDR3 loop is CASIVINLTPRTGPNYGYTF. DNA for the CDR3: TGTGCCAGCATTGTTATCAATTTAACTCCCCGGACAGGCCCTAACTATGGCTACACCTTC.

The chain joins TRBV7-9 to TRBJ2-1; TRBD2 matches at 11 bases. V lost 4 bases to trimming and J lost 6 bases; unmatched junction nucleotides: 8. Germline assignment: CDR1 SEHNR and CDR2 FQNEAQ (reference sequence). This CDR3 is built from 16 residues. CDR3 sequence: CASSSLAGGPRNEQFF. The CDR3 coding sequence is TGTGCCAGCAGCTCATTAGCGGGAGGGCCTCGCAATGAGCAGTTCTTC.

The V call is TRBV7-6, the J call TRBJ1-2, with 11 bases fitting TRBD1. The V gene's germline CDR1 is SGHVS and CDR2 FNYEAQ. V dropped 2 bases and J dropped 3; count of bases not matched to a gene: 11. This CDR3 has 18 amino acids. Written as DNA, the CDR3 is TGTGCCAGCAGCTTAACGGGACAGGGGGGGACCCTGGACTATGGCTACACCTTC. It translates to CASSLTGQGGTLDYGYTF.

This sequence joins TRBV7-2 and TRBJ2-5; a possible D gene is TRBD1 (5 bases). Trimming took 5 bases from V and 5 from J, leaving 15 bases between them. CDR1 and CDR2 from the germline V gene are SGHTA and FQGNSA. The CDR3 contains 14 residues. CDR3 sequence reads: CASSPLGAAETQYF. The CDR3 DNA follows: TGTGCCAGCAGCCCTCTAGGGGCAGCCGAGACCCAGTACTTC. The complete variable domain, with remaining parts taken from reference TRBV7-2 and TRBJ2-5, reads GAGVSQSPSNKVTEKGKDVELRCDPISGHTALYWYRQSLGQGLEFLIYFQGNSAPDKSGLPSDRFSAERTGGSVSTLTIQRTQQEDSAVYLCASSPLGAAETQYFGPGTRLLVL.

The chain carries TRBV6-5 and TRBJ2-2, with 10 bases matching TRBD2. Germline V gene lookup returns CDR1 MNHEY and CDR2 SVGAGI. The CDR3 covers 15 residues. V lost 5 bases and J lost 1; bases outside the gene matches: 1. The DNA of the CDR3 is TGTGCCAGCAGTGGACTAGCGGTGAACACCGGGGAGCTGTTTTTT. Translating it yields CASSGLAVNTGELFF.

The V call is TRBV11-2, the J call TRBJ1-4; no firm D call. Looked up from germline, CDR1 is SGHAT and CDR2 is FQNNGV. Trimming took 6 bases from V and 3 from J, leaving 23 bases between them. CDR3 length: 18 amino acids. In DNA, the CDR3 is TGTGCCAGCAGTGGCTTCGGCAGGAAAGAGGACCCTAATGAAAAACTGTTTTTT. It yields the protein CASSGFGRKEDPNEKLFF.

V is TRBV9 and J is TRBJ2-3; D is undetermined. The CDR3 spans 17 residues. The V end was cut by 0 bases, the J end by 1 base, with 15 bases between. Germline V gives CDR1 SGDLS, CDR2 YYNGEE. The CDR3 spells CASSVDNPSWGTDTQYF. The CDR3 DNA is TGTGCCAGCAGCGTAGATAACCCATCTTGGGGCACAGATACGCAGTATTTT.

The sample holds a few counts of this clone. V usage is TRBV4-1 and J usage is TRBJ1-2, with 9 bases that match TRBD1. The J segment lost 7 bases and the V segment lost 0 bases, leaving 6 bases of the junction unmatched. The germline CDR1 and CDR2 sequences are MGHRA and YSYEKL. The CDR3 length is 15 residues. This CDR3 is CASSQEGQGVGGYTF. CDR3 DNA sequence: TGCGCCAGCAGCCAAGAGGGACAGGGTGTCGGTGGCTACACCTTC.

This clone was counted between two and nine times. This rearrangement joins TRBV5-8 to TRBJ1-1; D uncertain. The CDR3 loop spans 14 amino acids. V was shortened by 3 bases and J by 6 bases, with 15 bases between the two germline ends. Germline V gene data show CDR1 as SGHTS and CDR2 as YDEGEE. In nucleotides, the CDR3 is TGTGCCAGCAGCTACGATGGGTCGGTGGCTGAAGCTTTCTTT. Its translation is CASSYDGSVAEAFF.

To note about this clone: This sequence is one base from a far larger clone and is likely a read error. J is TRBJ2-7 and V is TRBV11-1, with D perhaps given as TRBD1 or TRBD2 (5 bases each). The germline V and J ends were trimmed by 9 bases and 2 bases, with 23 bases remaining between them. Germline CDR1 is SGHAT and CDR2 is FQDESV (reference sequence). This CDR3 spans 16 amino acids. CDR3 coding DNA: TGTGCCAGTAGAGGGTCGAGGGGAGAAGGACCCTACGAGCAGTACTTC. Amino acids: CASRGSRGEGPYEQYF.

For this clone: This sample also contains other DNA sequences that code for the same CDR3. This chain's CDR3 is CASSDGRGYEQYF. CDR3 DNA: TGTGCCAGCAGTGACGGCAGGGGCTACGAGCAGTACTTC. The chain is built from TRBV6-1 and TRBJ2-7; maybe TRBD1 (6 bases). The V gene lost 3 bases and the J gene lost 3 bases, with 9 bases spanning the gap. Germline V gene lookup returns CDR1 MNHNS and CDR2 SASEGT. The CDR3 is 13 residues long.

The chain carries TRBV7-9 and TRBJ2-2, with 15 bases aligning to TRBD2. V lost 3 bases and J lost 4; bases outside the gene matches: 9. The CDR3 has 19 amino acids. The germline CDR1 and CDR2 sequences are SEHNR and FQNEAQ (reference sequence). The CDR3 protein is CASSFSSGLAGGFTGELFF. Written as DNA, the CDR3 is TGTGCCAGCAGCTTTAGCTCCGGACTAGCGGGAGGGTTCACCGGGGAGCTGTTTTTT.

The chain recombines TRBV4-1 with TRBJ2-2; D is possibly TRBD1 or TRBD2 (5 bases each). CDR1 and CDR2 (germline): MGHRA, YSYEKL. V was shortened by 1 base and J by 2 bases, with 11 bases between the two germline ends. The CDR3 covers 16 residues. The CDR3 bases are TGCGCCAGCAGCCAAGGACTAAGGGGAAACACCGGGGAGCTGTTTTTT. Protein: CASSQGLRGNTGELFF.

The gene calls are TRBV7-8 and TRBJ2-7; D is perhaps TRBD1 (6 bases). The V gene lost 5 bases and the J gene lost 3 bases, with 14 bases spanning the gap. The V gene's germline CDR1 is SGHVS and CDR2 FQNEAQ. This CDR3 region has 14 residues. The CDR3 sequence: CASSQKMDSYEQYF. Here the CDR3 DNA reads TGTGCCAGCAGCCAAAAGATGGACAGCTACGAGCAGTACTTC. Supplemented by reference TRBV7-8 and TRBJ2-7, the full variable domain reads GAGVSQSPRYKVAKRGQDVALRCDPISGHVSLFWYQQALGQGPEFLTYFQNEAQLDKSGLPSDRFFAERPEGSVSTLKIQRTQQEDSAVYLCASSQKMDSYEQYFGPGTRLTVT.

As regards this clone: This specimen includes other DNA sequences encoding the same CDR3. The chain links TRBV27 to TRBJ1-5; D is uncertain. V was shortened by 3 bases and J by 7 bases, with 7 bases between the two germline ends. CDR1 and CDR2 from the germline V gene are MNHEY and SMNVEV (reference sequence). This CDR3 spans 12 amino acids. Written as DNA, the CDR3 is TGTGCCAGCAGTTTTCCTGGACAGCCCCAGCATTTT. Protein product: CASSFPGQPQHF.

The genes are TRBV9 and TRBJ2-5, with 12 nucleotides matching TRBD1. J gave up 4 bases and V 10 bases, and 8 bases lay outside the gene matches. CDR1 is SGDLS and CDR2 is YYNGEE in the germline V gene. The CDR3 loop spans 14 amino acids. CDR3 coding DNA: TGTGCCTCCTCCGGGACAGGGGGCAGAGAGACCCAGTACTTC. Translated, it gives CASSGTGGRETQYF.